The clone carrying this TCR beta chain was seen a few times. As yet, its antigen is unknown. Cells are PBMCs isolated from about 10 ml of fresh blood. The V gene's germline CDR1 is SEHNR and CDR2 FQNEAQ (reference sequence). The CDR3 is 16 residues long. V was pared by 5 bases and J by 0 bases, with 6 bases of the junction left unmatched. The data were taken from a study of T cells in Graves' hyperthyroidism and ophthalmopathy. Findings and limits, study-wide: Blood also carried most thyroid clonotypes expanded above 0.001.

There were TCR beta CDR3 regions amplified from RNA transcripts. When the TCR CDR3 underwent first-round RT-PCR, the HTBI primer set was used. Via MiXCR, TCRdb re-called the multiplex PCR reads, giving one row per CDR3 protein. The sample has some 300,000 distinct CDR3 sequences, 13% seen once. This receptor was taken from a woman in her twenties or thirties with Graves' hyperthyroidism that later progressed to Graves' ophthalmopathy. The chain has TRBV7-9 and TRBJ1-4; 7 positions match TRBD1. Source material: blood. CDR3 DNA: TGTGCCAGCAGCCTAGGGGGCAGCGCAACTAATGAAAAACTGTTTTTT. It codes for CASSLGGSATNEKLFF.